This T cell receptor beta chain derives from a study of PD-L1 blockade in urothelial cancer. About the research overall: Patients previously received 0 to 3 chemotherapy regimens. Across blood samples, T cells had a median count of 141,255.

Patients suffered from locally advanced or metastatic urothelial carcinoma. Profiled with immunoSEQ multiplex PCR; TCRdb holds only in-frame clones, not every one. The table has under 40,000 clones, 90% seen once. The input for sequencing was PBMCs, taken around atezolizumab (anti-PD-L1) treatment. This receptor was identified in a man in his 70s with urothelial cancer.

This CDR3 reads CVRSGDGLAGDTDTQYF. In DNA, the CDR3 is TGTGTCAGAAGCGGAGACGGGCTAGCGGGAGACACAGATACGCAGTATTTT. The chain is built from TRBV7-5 and TRBJ2-3; the tabulated D call, TRBD2, remains unverified against the DNA. TRBV7-5 counts as a pseudogene. CDR3 length: 17 residues.